This TCR beta chain was observed in a study of T cell changes during pregnancy in multiple sclerosis. Assay: immunoSEQ multiplex PCR; the TCRdb copy retains only in-frame clones and omits some. Among 73,000 or so clones, about nine tenths were seen once, and the ten largest hold over 7.5%. Between the trimmed V and J ends, which lost 4 bases and 7 bases, there was a span of 18 bases. Looked up from germline, CDR1 is SGDLS and CDR2 is YYNGEE. The length of the CDR3 is 15 residues. The clonotype was recovered from a female donor in good health, enrolled as a control in a pregnancy study. The rearrangement joins TRBV9 to TRBJ1-5, with D perhaps TRBD1 (5 bases). Source: peripheral blood, taken after pregnancy. DNA for the CDR3: TGTGCCAGCAGCCCCCGCGGGGGGTTGGGGCAGCCCCAGCATTTT. It codes for CASSPRGGLGQPQHF.